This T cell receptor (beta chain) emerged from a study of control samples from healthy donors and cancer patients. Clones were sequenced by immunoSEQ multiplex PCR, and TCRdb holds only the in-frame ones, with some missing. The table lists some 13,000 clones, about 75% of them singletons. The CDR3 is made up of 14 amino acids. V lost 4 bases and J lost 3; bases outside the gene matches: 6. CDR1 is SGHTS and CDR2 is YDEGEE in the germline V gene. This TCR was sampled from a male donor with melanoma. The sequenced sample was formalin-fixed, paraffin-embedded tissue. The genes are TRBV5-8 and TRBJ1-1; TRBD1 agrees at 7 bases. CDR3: CASSLGQSYTEAFF. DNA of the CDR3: TGTGCCAGCAGCCTGGGACAGTCTTACACTGAAGCTTTCTTT.